The clone carrying this T cell receptor beta chain was observed at least ten times. These data originate in a study of T cells in Graves' hyperthyroidism and ophthalmopathy. Study summary: The initial diagnosis was the point when peripheral blood was collected, ahead of any treatment.

The CDR3 totals 15 residues. CDR1 and CDR2 from the germline V gene are WNHNN and SYGVQD (reference sequence). V dropped 6 bases and J dropped 6; count of bases not matched to a gene: 11. RNA transcripts served as the template for amplifying TCR beta CDR3 regions. Carried out on the TCR CDR3, a first-round RT-PCR used the HTBI primer set. TCRdb re-derived calls from the multiplex PCR reads in MiXCR, one entry per CDR3 protein. This table has 350,000 or so distinct CDR3 sequences, around 18% appearing once. Subjects with ophthalmopathy showed a Clinical Activity Score no lower than 3, a NOSPECS grade no lower than 4, and a duration shorter than 3 months. Criteria for exclusion of patients were uncontrolled infection, other autoimmune disease, pregnancy or lactation. Diagnosis rested on symptoms, serum thyroxine and TRAb, thyroid ultrasound, and orbital computed tomography.

V usage is TRBV10-1 and J usage is TRBJ2-7; 10 bases agree with TRBD1. What was sequenced was blood. The sequence came from a woman in her thirties or forties with Graves' ophthalmopathy. The CDR3 DNA follows: TGCGCCAGCAGGGAACCGGGACAGGGGTTCTGCGAGCAGTACTTC. The encoded protein is CASREPGQGFCEQYF.